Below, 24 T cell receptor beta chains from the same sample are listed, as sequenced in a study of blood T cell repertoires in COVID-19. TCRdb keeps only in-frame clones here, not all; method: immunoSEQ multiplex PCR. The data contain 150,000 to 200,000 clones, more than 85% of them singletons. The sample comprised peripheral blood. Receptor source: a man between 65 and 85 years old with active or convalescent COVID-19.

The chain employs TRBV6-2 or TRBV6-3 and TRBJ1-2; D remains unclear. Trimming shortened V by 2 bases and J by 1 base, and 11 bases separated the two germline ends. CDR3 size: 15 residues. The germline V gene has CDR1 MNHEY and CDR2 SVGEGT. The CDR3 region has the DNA TGTGCCAGCAGTTACCAGGATCGGCATAACTATGGCTACACCTTC. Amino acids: CASSYQDRHNYGYTF.

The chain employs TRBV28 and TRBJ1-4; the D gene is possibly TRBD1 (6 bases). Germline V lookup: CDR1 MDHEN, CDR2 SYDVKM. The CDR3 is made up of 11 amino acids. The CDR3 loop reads CGTATNEKLFF. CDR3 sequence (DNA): TGTGGGACAGCAACTAATGAAAAACTGTTTTTT.

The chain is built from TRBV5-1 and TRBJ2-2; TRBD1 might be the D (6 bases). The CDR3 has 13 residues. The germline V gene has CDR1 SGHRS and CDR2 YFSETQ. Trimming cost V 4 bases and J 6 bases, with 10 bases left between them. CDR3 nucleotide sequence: TGCGCCAGCAGCCGGGCAGGGGCCGGGGAGCTGTTTTTT. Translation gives CASSRAGAGELFF.

CDR3 residues: CASSLGLLTVNTEAFF. Here the CDR3 DNA reads TGTGCCAGCAGTTTGGGTCTCTTGACAGTGAACACTGAAGCTTTCTTT. V usage is TRBV6-6 and J usage is TRBJ1-1; D may be TRBD1 (5 bases). Trimming removed 4 bases from V and 0 bases from J, with 15 bases in between. This CDR3 spans 16 amino acids. The germline CDR1 and CDR2 sequences are MNHNY and SVGAGI (reference sequence).

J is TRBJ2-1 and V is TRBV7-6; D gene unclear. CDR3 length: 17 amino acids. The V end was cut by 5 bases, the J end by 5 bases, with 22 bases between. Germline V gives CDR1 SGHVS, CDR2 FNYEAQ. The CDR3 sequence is CASSLRPTASDNNEQFF. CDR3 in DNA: TGTGCCAGCAGCCTACGTCCCACGGCCAGTGACAACAATGAGCAGTTCTTC. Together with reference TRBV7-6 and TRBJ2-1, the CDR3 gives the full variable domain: GAGVSQSPRYKVTKRGQDVALRCDPISGHVSLYWYRQALGQGPEFLTYFNYEAQQDKSGLPNDRFSAERPEGSISTLTIQRTEQRDSAMYRCASSLRPTASDNNEQFFGPGTRLTVL.

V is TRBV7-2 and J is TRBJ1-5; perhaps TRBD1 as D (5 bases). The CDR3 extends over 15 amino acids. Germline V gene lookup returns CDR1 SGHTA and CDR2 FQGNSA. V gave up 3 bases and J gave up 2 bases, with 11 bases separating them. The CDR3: CASSFRSQGNQPQHF. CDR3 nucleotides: TGTGCCAGCAGCTTTCGCTCACAGGGCAATCAGCCCCAGCATTTT.

The CDR3, as DNA: TGTGCCAGCAGTTACTCAGGGACTAGTACAGATACGCAGTATTTT. Its translation: CASSYSGTSTDTQYF. The V call is TRBV6-7, the J call TRBJ2-3; 8 nucleotides match TRBD2. TRBV6-7 is treated as an ORF (open reading frame) with a function not yet certain. This CDR3 spans 15 amino acids. V lost 0 bases, J lost 3 bases, and 2 bases stayed unmatched.

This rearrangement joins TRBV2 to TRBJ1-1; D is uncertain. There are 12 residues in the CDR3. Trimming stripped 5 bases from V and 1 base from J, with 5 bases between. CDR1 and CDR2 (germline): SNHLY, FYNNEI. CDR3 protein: CASSQENTEAFF. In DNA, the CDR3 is TGTGCCAGCAGTCAGGAGAACACTGAAGCTTTCTTT.

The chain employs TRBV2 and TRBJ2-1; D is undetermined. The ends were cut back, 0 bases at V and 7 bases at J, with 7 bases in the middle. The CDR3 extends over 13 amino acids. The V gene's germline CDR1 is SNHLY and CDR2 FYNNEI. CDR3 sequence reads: CASSEANGNEQFF. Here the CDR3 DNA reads TGTGCCAGCAGTGAAGCAAACGGGAATGAGCAGTTCTTC.

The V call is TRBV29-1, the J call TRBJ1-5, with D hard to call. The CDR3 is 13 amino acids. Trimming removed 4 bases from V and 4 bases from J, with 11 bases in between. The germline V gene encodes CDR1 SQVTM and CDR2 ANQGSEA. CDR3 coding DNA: TGCAGCGTTGGATTTTCGGAGAATCAGCCCCAGCATTTT. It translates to CSVGFSENQPQHF. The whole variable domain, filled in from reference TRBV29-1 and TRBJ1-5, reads SAVISQKPSRDICQRGTSLTIQCQVDSQVTMMFWYRQQPGQSLTLIATANQGSEATYESGFVIDKFPISRPNLTFSTLTVSNMSPEDSSIYLCSVGFSENQPQHFGDGTRLSIL.

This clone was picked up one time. The CDR3: CASRLGQGGYQPQHF. Written as DNA, the CDR3 is TGTGCCAGCAGGTTGGGGCAGGGGGGTTATCAGCCCCAGCATTTT. V gene TRBV2 combines with J gene TRBJ1-5, with 7 bases that match TRBD1. The CDR3 runs to 15 residues. The V gene end was trimmed by 6 bases and the J gene end by 5 bases; junction bases not matched to a gene: 10. Per the germline V gene, CDR1 is SNHLY and CDR2 is FYNNEI.

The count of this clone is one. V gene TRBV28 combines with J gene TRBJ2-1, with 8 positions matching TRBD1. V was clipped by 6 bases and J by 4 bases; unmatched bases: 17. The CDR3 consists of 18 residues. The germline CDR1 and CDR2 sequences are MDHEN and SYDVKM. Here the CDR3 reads CASSSFHLRQGRYNEQFF. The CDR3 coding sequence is TGTGCCAGCAGCTCTTTTCACCTCCGACAGGGGAGGTACAATGAGCAGTTCTTC. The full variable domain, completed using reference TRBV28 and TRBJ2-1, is DVKVTQSSRYLVKRTGEKVFLECVQDMDHENMFWYRQDPGLGLRLIYFSYDVKMKEKGDIPEGYSVSREKKERFSLILESASTNQTSMYLCASSSFHLRQGRYNEQFFGPGTRLTVL.

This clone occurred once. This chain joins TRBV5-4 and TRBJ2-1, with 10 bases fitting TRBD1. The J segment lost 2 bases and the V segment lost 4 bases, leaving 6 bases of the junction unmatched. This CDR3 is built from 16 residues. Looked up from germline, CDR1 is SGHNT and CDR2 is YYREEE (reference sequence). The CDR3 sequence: CASSPPGQGPYNEQFF. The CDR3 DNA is TGTGCCAGCAGCCCTCCGGGACAGGGGCCCTACAATGAGCAGTTCTTC.

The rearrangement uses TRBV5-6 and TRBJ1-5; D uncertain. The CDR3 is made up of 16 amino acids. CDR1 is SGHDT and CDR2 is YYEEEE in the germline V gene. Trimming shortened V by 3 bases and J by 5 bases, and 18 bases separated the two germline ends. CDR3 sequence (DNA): TGTGCCAGCAGCTCAACCCTGGGCAGGTCAGATCAGCCCCAGCATTTT. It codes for CASSSTLGRSDQPQHF.

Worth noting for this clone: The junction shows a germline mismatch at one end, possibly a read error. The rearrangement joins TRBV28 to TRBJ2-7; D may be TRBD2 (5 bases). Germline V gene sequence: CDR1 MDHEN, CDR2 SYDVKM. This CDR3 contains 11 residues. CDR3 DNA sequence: TGTGTCACCCAGCACGAGGGTCGGATCAACTTC. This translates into CVTQHEGRINF.

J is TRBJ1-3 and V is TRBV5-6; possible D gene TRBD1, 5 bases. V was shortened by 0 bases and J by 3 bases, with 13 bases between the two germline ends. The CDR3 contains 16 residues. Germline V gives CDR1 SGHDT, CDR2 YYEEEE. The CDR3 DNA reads TGTGCCAGCAGCTTGGTAGGGGCGAATATTGGAAACACCATATATTTT. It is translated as CASSLVGANIGNTIYF.

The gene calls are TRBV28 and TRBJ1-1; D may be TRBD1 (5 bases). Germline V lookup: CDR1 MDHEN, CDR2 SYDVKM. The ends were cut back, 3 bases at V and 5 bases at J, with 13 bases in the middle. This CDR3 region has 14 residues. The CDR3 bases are TGTGCCAGCAGTTTTGGGCAGGGTAGTACTGAAGCTTTCTTT. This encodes CASSFGQGSTEAFF.

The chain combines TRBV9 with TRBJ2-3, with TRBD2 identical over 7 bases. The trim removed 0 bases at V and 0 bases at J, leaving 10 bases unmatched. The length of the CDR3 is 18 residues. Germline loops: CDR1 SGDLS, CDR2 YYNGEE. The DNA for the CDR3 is TGTGCCAGCAGCGTAGATCCCACCGGACTAGTTAGCACAGATACGCAGTATTTT. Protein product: CASSVDPTGLVSTDTQYF. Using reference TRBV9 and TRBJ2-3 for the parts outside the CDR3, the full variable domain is DSGVTQTPKHLITATGQRVTLRCSPRSGDLSVYWYQQSLDQGLQFLIQYYNGEERAKGNILERFSAQQFPDLHSELNLSSLELGDSALYFCASSVDPTGLVSTDTQYFGPGTRLTVL.

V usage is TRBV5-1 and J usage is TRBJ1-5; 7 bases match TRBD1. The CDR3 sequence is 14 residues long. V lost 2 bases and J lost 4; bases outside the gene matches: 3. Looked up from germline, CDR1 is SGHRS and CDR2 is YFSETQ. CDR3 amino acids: CASSLSTGNQPQHF. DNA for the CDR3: TGCGCCAGCAGCTTATCGACAGGGAATCAGCCCCAGCATTTT.

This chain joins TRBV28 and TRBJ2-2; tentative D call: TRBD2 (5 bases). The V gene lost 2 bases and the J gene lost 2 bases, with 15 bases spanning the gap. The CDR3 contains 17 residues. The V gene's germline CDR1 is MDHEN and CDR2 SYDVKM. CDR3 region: CASSLPSHSTNTGELFF. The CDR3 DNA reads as TGTGCCAGCAGTTTACCTAGCCACTCTACAAACACCGGGGAGCTGTTTTTT.

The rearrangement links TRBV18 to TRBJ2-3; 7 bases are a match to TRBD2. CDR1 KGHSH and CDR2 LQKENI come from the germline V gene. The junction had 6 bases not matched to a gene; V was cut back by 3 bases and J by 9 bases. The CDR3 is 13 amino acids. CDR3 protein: CASSPRGVFTQYF. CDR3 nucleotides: TGTGCCAGCTCACCTCGGGGGGTCTTCACGCAGTATTTT.

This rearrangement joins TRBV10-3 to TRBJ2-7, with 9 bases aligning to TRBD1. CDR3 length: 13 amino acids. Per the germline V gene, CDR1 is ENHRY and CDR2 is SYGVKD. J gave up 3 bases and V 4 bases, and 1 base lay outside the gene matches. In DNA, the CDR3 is TGTGCCATCAGTGGGACAGGGGACTACGAGCAGTACTTC. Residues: CAISGTGDYEQYF.

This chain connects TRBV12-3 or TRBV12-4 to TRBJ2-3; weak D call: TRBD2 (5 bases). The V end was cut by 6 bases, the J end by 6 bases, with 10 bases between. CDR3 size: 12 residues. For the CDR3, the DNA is TGTGCCAGCAGCACGGGAAGGGATACGCAGTATTTT. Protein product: CASSTGRDTQYF.

CDR3 nucleotide sequence: TGTGCCAGCAGTGCCCAAGGGAGGGGTCGCACCGAAGCTTTCTTT. Its protein product is CASSAQGRGRTEAFF. This chain uses TRBV2 with TRBJ1-1; maybe TRBD1 (5 bases). This CDR3 spans 15 amino acids. Trimming shortened V by 4 bases and J by 8 bases, and 20 bases separated the two germline ends. In germline, CDR1 is SNHLY, CDR2 FYNNEI.